Below, 3 T cell receptor beta chains from the same sample are listed, as sequenced in a study of technical replicates of blood from a few donors. Produced via immunoSEQ multiplex PCR; TCRdb's table is partial and in-frame only. Here the sample spans 65,000 to 70,000 clones, 80% to 90% being singletons. The sequencing input was PBMCs. The source of these receptors is a human donor in good health. Some clones in this sample may be carry-over from other donors' samples.

V and J are TRBV18 and TRBJ1-1; 11 nucleotides line up with TRBD1. The CDR3 spans 15 residues. V shed 3 bases and J 2 bases; nucleotides not matched to a gene: 2. Germline-derived CDR1 and CDR2 are KGHSH and LQKENI. CDR3 DNA sequence: TGTGCCAGCTCACCGGACAGGGGGCGTAACACTGAAGCTTTCTTT. This encodes CASSPDRGRNTEAFF.

The rearrangement joins TRBV5-4 to TRBJ2-2; D might be TRBD2 (5 bases). From germline, CDR1 is SGHNT and CDR2 YYREEE (reference sequence). Trimming removed 1 base at V and 6 bases at J, with 7 bases between. This CDR3 contains 13 residues. CDR3 residues: CASSLPSSGELFF. The CDR3 bases are TGTGCCAGCAGCTTGCCTAGCTCCGGGGAGCTGTTTTTT.

The chain links TRBV29-1 to TRBJ1-2; D possibly corresponds to TRBD1 (6 bases). The CDR3 contains 12 residues. V was cut by 3 bases and J by 5 bases, with 10 bases left in between. Germline V gene data show CDR1 as SQVTM and CDR2 as ANQGSEA. The CDR3 bases are TGCAGCGTTGAGCAGGGGCGGTATGGCTACACCTTC. Protein: CSVEQGRYGYTF.